This is a list of T cell receptor beta chains from one sample in a study of shared clonotypes between healthy human individuals. The data were produced by immunoSEQ multiplex PCR, yet TCRdb's version contains in-frame clones alone and is incomplete. The table records 2 million or so clones, 85% to 95% of them present only once. The material sequenced was naive CD4+ T cells sorted from blood. Receptor source: a man younger than 35 in good health. Each CDR3 is given without its conserved first and last residue. The order of the fields is V gene, CDR3 protein.

TRBV4-1	ASSGGNRDEQF
TRBV2	ASSALLIRVSYEQY
TRBV4-1	ASSQVGRGSYNEQF
TRBV6-1	ASSADRAAYEQY
TRBV30	AWSLRPGLAGPEQY
TRBV19	ATLAHAGENHNEQF
TRBV9	ASSVAGSWAEQY
TRBV15	ATSRDRQGGRGNTIY
TRBV5-6	ASSFEVNTEAF
TRBV7-2	ASSPVGTGGQD
TRBV19	ASTVYSNQPQH
TRBV7-8	ASSLALEVRQPQH
TRBV6-6	ASSFQGTEYGYT
TRBV6-5	ASSRRTSGPYEQY
TRBV5-1	ASSTSNPGGEEQY
TRBV10-3	AISDLAMNTEAF
TRBV11-2	ASSLERGAEEQY
TRBV5-5	ASEGTRTLNTEAF